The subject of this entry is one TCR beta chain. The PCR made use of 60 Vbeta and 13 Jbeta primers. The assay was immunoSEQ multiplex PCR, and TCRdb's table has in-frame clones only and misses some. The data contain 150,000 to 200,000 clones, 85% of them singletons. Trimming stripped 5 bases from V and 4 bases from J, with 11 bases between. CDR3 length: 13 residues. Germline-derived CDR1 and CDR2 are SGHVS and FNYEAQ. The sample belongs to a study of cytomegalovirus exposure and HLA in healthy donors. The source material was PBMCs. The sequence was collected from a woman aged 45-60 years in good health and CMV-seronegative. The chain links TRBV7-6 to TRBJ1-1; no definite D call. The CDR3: CASSPISGTEAFF. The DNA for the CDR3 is TGTGCCAGCAGCCCAATCTCGGGCACTGAAGCTTTCTTT.